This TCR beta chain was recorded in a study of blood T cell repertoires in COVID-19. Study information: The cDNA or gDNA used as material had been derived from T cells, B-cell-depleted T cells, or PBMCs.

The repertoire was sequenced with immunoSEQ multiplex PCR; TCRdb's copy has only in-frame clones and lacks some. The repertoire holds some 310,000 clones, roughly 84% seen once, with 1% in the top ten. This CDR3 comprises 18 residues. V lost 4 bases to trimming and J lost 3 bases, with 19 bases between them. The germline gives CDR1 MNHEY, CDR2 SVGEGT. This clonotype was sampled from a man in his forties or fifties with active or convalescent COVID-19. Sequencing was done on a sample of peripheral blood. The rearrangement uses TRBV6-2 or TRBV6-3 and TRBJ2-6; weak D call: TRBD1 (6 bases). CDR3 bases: TGTGCCAGCAGTTTTACAGGGTCCTGGTGGTTTGGGGCCAACGTCCTGACTTTC. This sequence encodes CASSFTGSWWFGANVLTF.